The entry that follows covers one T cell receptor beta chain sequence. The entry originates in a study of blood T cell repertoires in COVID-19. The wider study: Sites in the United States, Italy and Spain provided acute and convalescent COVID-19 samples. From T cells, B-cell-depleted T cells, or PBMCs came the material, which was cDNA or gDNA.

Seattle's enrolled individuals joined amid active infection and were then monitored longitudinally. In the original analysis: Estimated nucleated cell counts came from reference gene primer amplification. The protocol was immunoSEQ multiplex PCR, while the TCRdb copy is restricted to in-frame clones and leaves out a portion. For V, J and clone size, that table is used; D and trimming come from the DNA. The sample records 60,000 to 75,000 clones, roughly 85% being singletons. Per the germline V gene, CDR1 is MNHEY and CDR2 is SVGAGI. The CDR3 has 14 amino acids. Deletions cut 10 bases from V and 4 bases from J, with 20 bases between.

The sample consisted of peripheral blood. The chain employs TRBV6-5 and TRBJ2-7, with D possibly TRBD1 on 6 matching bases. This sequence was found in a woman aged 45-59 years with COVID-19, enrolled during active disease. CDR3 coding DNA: TGTGCCACCCAAAAGTACAGGGCCGGTTACGAGCAGTACTTC. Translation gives CATQKYRAGYEQYF.